Listed below are T cell receptor beta chains from one sample, sequenced in a study of human T cells and chemical hapten exposure. TCRdb used MiXCR to reprocess the RACE reads, holding one entry per CDR3 protein. The sample lists about 65,000 distinct CDR3 sequences, around 6.1% occurring once. Source material: whole blood. The receptors originated from a female donor in good health. Some clones in this sample may be carry-over from other donors' samples. Both conserved end residues are part of each CDR3. The order of the fields is V gene, clone size, D gene, J gene, CDR3 protein, CDR3 DNA. D genes are given only for firm matches. Size is stated for part of the rows, as once, few or many counts, or as a class when the clone is expanded.

>TRBV5-5|many|.|TRBJ2-7
CASSSEYEQYF
TGTGCCAGCAGCTCAGAGTACGAGCAGTACTTC
>TRBV29-1|.|.|TRBJ1-1
CSVDQGNTEAFF
TGCAGCGTTGACCAGGGGAACACTGAAGCTTTCTTT
>TRBV29-1|many|.|TRBJ2-3
CSVGGNTDTQYF
TGCAGCGTTGGTGGCAACACAGATACGCAGTATTTT
>TRBV5-1|many|TRBD2|TRBJ2-3
CASSFTSGSSSDTQYF
TGCGCCAGCAGCTTCACTAGCGGGAGTAGTTCAGATACGCAGTATTTT
>TRBV5-1|few|TRBD1|TRBJ2-7
CASSLGQVAYEQYF
TGCGCCAGCAGCTTAGGACAGGTTGCCTACGAGCAGTACTTC
>TRBV7-9|few|.|TRBJ1-6
CASSPRQVLNSPLHF
TGTGCCAGCAGCCCCCGACAGGTCCTGAATTCACCCCTCCACTTT
>TRBV20-1|.|TRBD2|TRBJ2-5
CSVSGSADNQETQYF
TGCAGTGTTAGCGGGAGCGCTGATAACCAAGAGACCCAGTACTTC
>TRBV28|.|.|TRBJ1-2
CASSLDTGRGYTF
TGTGCCAGCAGTTTGGACACCGGCCGCGGCTACACCTTC
>TRBV6-1|many|TRBD2|TRBJ2-7
CASSEAAGTSGLYF
TGTGCCAGCAGTGAAGCGGCGGGGACTAGCGGACTCTACTTC
>TRBV7-9|many|TRBD1|TRBJ2-4
CASSQTGALAKNIQYF
TGTGCCAGCAGCCAAACAGGGGCATTAGCCAAAAACATTCAGTACTTC
>TRBV7-6|.|TRBD2|TRBJ2-6
CASSPRGLAGGPKAGANVLTF
TGTGCCAGCAGCCCCAGGGGGCTAGCGGGAGGGCCCAAGGCTGGGGCCAACGTCCTGACTTTC
>TRBV25-1|many|.|TRBJ1-1
CASSEGAVSEAFF
TGTGCCAGCAGTGAAGGTGCGGTCTCTGAAGCTTTCTTT
>TRBV2|many|.|TRBJ1-1
CASSVKGQGTEAFF
TGTGCCAGCAGTGTGAAGGGGCAGGGCACTGAAGCTTTCTTT
>TRBV28|few|TRBD1|TRBJ2-6
CASSTGVFANVLTF
TGTGCCAGCAGCACAGGGGTTTTCGCCAACGTCCTGACTTTC
>TRBV7-9|many|TRBD1|TRBJ1-2
CASSQGTGSGYTF
TGTGCCAGCAGCCAGGGGACAGGGTCTGGCTACACCTTC
>TRBV20-1|many|TRBD1|TRBJ2-7
CRGGQGAEQYF
TGCAGGGGGGGACAGGGGGCCGAGCAGTACTTC
>TRBV6-4|many|.|TRBJ2-2
CASQREPDTGELFF
TGTGCCAGCCAAAGGGAGCCAGACACCGGGGAGCTGTTTTTT
>TRBV28|many|TRBD2|TRBJ2-7
CASSPLGGGYYEQYF
TGTGCCAGCAGTCCCCTGGGCGGGGGATACTACGAGCAGTACTTC
>TRBV20-1|.|.|TRBJ2-7
CSARRDWDYEQYF
TGCAGTGCTAGAAGAGACTGGGACTACGAGCAGTACTTC
>TRBV29-1|many|.|TRBJ2-2
CSVSRDSNTGELFF
TGCAGCGTGTCCAGAGATTCGAACACCGGGGAGCTGTTTTTT
>TRBV20-1|.|TRBD1|TRBJ2-7
CSAPAGQGNEQYF
TGCAGTGCTCCAGCGGGACAGGGTAACGAGCAGTACTTC
>TRBV3-1|many|TRBD2|TRBJ2-7
CASSQDDGGSEQYF
TGTGCCAGCAGCCAAGATGACGGGGGGAGTGAGCAGTACTTC
>TRBV7-2|many|TRBD2|TRBJ2-5
CASSLTSVEETQYF
TGTGCCAGCAGCTTAACTAGCGTGGAAGAGACCCAGTACTTC
>TRBV28|many|.|TRBJ2-6
CASEGGGTGANVLTF
TGTGCCAGCGAGGGCGGGGGCACCGGGGCCAACGTCCTGACTTTC
>TRBV28|many|TRBD1|TRBJ2-7
CASSPRTGGNEQYF
TGTGCCAGCAGTCCCCGGACAGGGGGCAACGAGCAGTACTTC
>TRBV20-1|many|.|TRBJ2-2
CSARTPRAGELFF
TGCAGTGCTAGAACCCCCAGGGCCGGGGAGCTGTTTTTT
>TRBV19|few|.|TRBJ1-5
CASIPEGVYSNQPQHF
TGTGCCAGTATCCCCGAGGGGGTTTATAGCAATCAGCCCCAGCATTTT
>TRBV15|few|TRBD2|TRBJ2-1
CATGSGDSYNEQFF
TGTGCCACCGGTAGCGGGGACTCCTACAATGAGCAGTTCTTC
>TRBV7-2|many|.|TRBJ1-4
CASSLGRGDEKLFF
TGTGCCAGCAGCTTAGGCAGGGGCGATGAAAAACTGTTTTTT
>TRBV28|many|TRBD2|TRBJ2-3
CASSLSTSGTDTQYF
TGTGCCAGCAGTTTATCGACTAGCGGCACAGATACGCAGTATTTT
>TRBV7-9|many|TRBD2|TRBJ2-3
CASRTAGGLDTQYF
TGTGCCAGCAGAACAGCGGGAGGGCTAGATACGCAGTATTTT
>TRBV6-2/TRBV6-3|.|.|TRBJ1-5
CASKKNGNYPQHF
TGTGCCAGCAAAAAAAACGGAAACTACCCCCAGCATTTT
>TRBV5-1|.|TRBD1|TRBJ2-3
CASSSGTANTDTQYF
TGCGCCAGCAGTTCCGGGACAGCGAACACAGATACGCAGTATTTT
>TRBV9|.|TRBD1|TRBJ1-1
CASSSQPGQGFTEAFF
TGTGCCAGCAGCTCGCAACCGGGACAGGGGTTCACTGAAGCTTTCTTT
>TRBV30|.|.|TRBJ1-2
CAWSVIDYGYTF
TGTGCCTGGAGTGTAATTGACTATGGCTACACCTTC
>TRBV20-1|many|TRBD2|TRBJ2-2
CSATPGLVRTGELFF
TGCAGTGCTACTCCAGGACTAGTGCGTACCGGGGAGCTGTTTTTT
>TRBV28|.|.|TRBJ2-1
CASSLGLRAEQFF
TGTGCCAGCAGTTTGGGGTTGCGTGCTGAGCAGTTCTTC
>TRBV14|.|TRBD1|TRBJ2-7
CASSQPQGAYEQYF
TGTGCCAGCAGCCAACCTCAGGGGGCTTACGAGCAGTACTTC
>TRBV28|many|TRBD1|TRBJ2-5
CASSNAGQAYETQYF
TGTGCCAGCAGTAATGCGGGACAGGCATACGAGACCCAGTACTTC
>TRBV23-1|.|.|TRBJ2-4
CASSHEGLAKNIQYF
TGCGCCAGCAGTCATGAAGGGCTAGCCAAAAACATTCAGTACTTC
>TRBV27|few|TRBD1|TRBJ2-6
CASTPRGPSGANVLTF
TGTGCCAGCACCCCCAGGGGGCCCTCCGGGGCCAACGTCCTGACTTTC
>TRBV2|many|.|TRBJ1-1
CASNGAEAFF
TGTGCCAGCAATGGAGCTGAAGCTTTCTTT
>TRBV7-9|.|.|TRBJ2-3
CASSQDELDTQYF
TGTGCCAGCAGCCAGGACGAGTTGGATACGCAGTATTTT
>TRBV12-3/TRBV12-4|few|TRBD2|TRBJ2-7
CASSPGLADYEQYF
TGTGCCAGCAGTCCGGGACTAGCGGACTACGAGCAGTACTTC
>TRBV27|many|TRBD1|TRBJ2-3
CASNRGPSTDTQYF
TGTGCCAGTAACAGGGGGCCTAGCACAGATACGCAGTATTTT
>TRBV13|.|.|TRBJ2-5
CASSLGWQGGTQYF
TGTGCCAGCAGCTTAGGCTGGCAGGGAGGGACCCAGTACTTC
>TRBV28|many|TRBD2|TRBJ2-3
CASSLQLAGGTTQYF
TGTGCCAGCAGTTTACAACTAGCGGGAGGGACTACGCAGTATTTT
>TRBV19|many|.|TRBJ2-3
CASSIGRFTDTQYF
TGTGCCAGTAGTATCGGGCGTTTCACAGATACGCAGTATTTT
>TRBV6-5|few|.|TRBJ2-7
CASSSRRRPEDEQYF
TGTGCCAGCAGTTCCCGACGGAGGCCCGAGGACGAGCAGTACTTC
>TRBV7-2|few|TRBD2|TRBJ2-3
CASSLGLAGVADTQYF
TGTGCCAGCAGCCTGGGACTAGCGGGAGTTGCTGATACGCAGTATTTT
>TRBV7-2|few|.|TRBJ1-1
CASSLVTGEAFF
TGTGCCAGCAGCTTAGTGACGGGTGAAGCTTTCTTT
>TRBV7-9|many|.|TRBJ1-4
CASSLSSYGTQHEKLFF
TGTGCCAGCAGCTTATCGTCGTACGGGACTCAGCATGAAAAACTGTTTTTT
>TRBV7-9|many|TRBD1|TRBJ2-3
CASSPGGEGTDTQYF
TGTGCCAGCAGCCCAGGGGGCGAGGGCACAGATACGCAGTATTTT
>TRBV29-1|.|.|TRBJ1-5
CSVGASNQPQHF
TGCAGCGTTGGGGCCAGCAATCAGCCCCAGCATTTT
>TRBV7-8|many|TRBD1|TRBJ1-5
CASSSRTGNQPQHF
TGTGCCAGCAGCTCCCGGACAGGGAATCAGCCCCAGCATTTT
>TRBV12-3/TRBV12-4|.|.|TRBJ1-5
CASTSSNSNQPQNF
TGTGCCAGCACCTCAAGTAATAGCAATCAGCCCCAGAATTTT
>TRBV24-1|many|.|TRBJ2-6
CATSRGTGANVLTF
TGTGCCACCAGCCGGGGGACTGGGGCCAACGTCCTGACTTTC
>TRBV5-8|many|TRBD1|TRBJ1-5
CASSLGTGAGNQPQHF
TGTGCCAGCAGCTTGGGGACAGGGGCGGGCAATCAGCCCCAGCATTTT
>TRBV30|few|.|TRBJ2-5
CAWMRPLQETQYF
TGTGCCTGGATGCGCCCCTTACAAGAGACCCAGTACTTC
>TRBV7-2|many|TRBD2|TRBJ2-1
CASSLGLAGSQGVFF
TGTGCCAGCAGCTTAGGGTTAGCGGGGAGTCAAGGGGTGTTCTTC